Listed here is a single T cell receptor beta chain. The sample is drawn from a study of blood T cell repertoires in COVID-19. Overall study: T cells, B-cell-depleted T cells, or PBMCs provided the cDNA or gDNA that served as material.

Participants' own reports of clinical history determined their cohort assignment. The CDR3 has 15 residues. Germline assignment: CDR1 KGHSH and CDR2 LQKENI. V gave up 4 bases and J gave up 8 bases; unmatched junction bases: 12. TCRdb's table, derived via immunoSEQ multiplex PCR, lists solely in-frame clones and lacks some. The table shows around 200,000 clones, with 80% to 90% occurring only once. This sequence was found in a woman aged 40 to 49 with acute COVID-19. The chain joins TRBV18 to TRBJ1-2, with 8 bases identical to TRBD1. The sequencing input was PBMCs or T cells enriched from blood (not recorded which). The CDR3 reads CASSLQQGEVYGYTF. In DNA form, the CDR3 reads TGTGCCAGCTCACTACAACAGGGGGAAGTGTACGGCTACACCTTC.